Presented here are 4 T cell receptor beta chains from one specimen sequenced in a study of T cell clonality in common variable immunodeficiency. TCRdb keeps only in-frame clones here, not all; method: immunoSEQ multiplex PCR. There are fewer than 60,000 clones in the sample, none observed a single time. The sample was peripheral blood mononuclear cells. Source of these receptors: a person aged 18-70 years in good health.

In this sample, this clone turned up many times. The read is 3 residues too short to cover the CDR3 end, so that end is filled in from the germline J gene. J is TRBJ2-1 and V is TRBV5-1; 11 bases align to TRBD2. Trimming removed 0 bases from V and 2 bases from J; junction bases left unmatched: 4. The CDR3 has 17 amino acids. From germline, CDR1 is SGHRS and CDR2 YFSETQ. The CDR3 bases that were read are TGCGCCAGCAGCTTGGGATTAGCGGGGGGGACCTACAATGAG. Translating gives CASSLGLAGGTYNE. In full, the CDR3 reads CASSLGLAGGTYNEQFF.

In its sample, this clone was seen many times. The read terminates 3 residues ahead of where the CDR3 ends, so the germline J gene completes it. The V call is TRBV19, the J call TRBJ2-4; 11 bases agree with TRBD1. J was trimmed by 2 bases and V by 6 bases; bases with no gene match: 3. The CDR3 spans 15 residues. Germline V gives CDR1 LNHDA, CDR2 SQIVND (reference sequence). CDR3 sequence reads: CASRDRGRTKNIQYF. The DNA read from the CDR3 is TGTGCCAGTAGGGACAGGGGGCGAACCAAAAACATT.

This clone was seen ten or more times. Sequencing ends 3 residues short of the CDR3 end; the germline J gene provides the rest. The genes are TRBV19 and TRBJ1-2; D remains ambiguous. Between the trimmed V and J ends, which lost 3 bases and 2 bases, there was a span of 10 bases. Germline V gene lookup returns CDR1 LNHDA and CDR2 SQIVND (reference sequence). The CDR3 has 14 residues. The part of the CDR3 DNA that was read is TGTGCCAGTAGTATTGCGGGTTCAAACTATGGC. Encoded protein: CASSIAGSNYG. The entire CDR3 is CASSIAGSNYGYTF.

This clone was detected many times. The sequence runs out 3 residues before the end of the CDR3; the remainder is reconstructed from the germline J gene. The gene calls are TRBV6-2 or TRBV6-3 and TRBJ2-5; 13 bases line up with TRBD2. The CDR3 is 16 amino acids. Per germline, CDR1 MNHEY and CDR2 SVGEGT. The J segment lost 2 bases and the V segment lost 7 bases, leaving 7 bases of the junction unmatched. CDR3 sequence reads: CASNDGLAGVQETQYF. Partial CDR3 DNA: TGTGCCAGCAACGACGGACTAGCGGGGGTACAAGAGACC.